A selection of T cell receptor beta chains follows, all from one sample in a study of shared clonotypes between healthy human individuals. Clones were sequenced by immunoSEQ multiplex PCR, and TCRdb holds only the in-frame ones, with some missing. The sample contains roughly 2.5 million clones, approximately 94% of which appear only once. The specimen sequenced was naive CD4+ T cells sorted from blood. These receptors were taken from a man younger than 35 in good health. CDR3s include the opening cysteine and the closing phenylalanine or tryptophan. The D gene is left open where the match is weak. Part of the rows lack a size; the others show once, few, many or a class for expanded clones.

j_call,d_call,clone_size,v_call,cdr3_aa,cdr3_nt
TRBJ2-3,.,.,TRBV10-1,CASSERQLRDTQYF,TGCGCCAGCAGTGAAAGACAGTTGAGAGATACGCAGTATTTT
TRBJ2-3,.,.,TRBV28,CASTTPTDTQYF,TGTGCCAGCACCACGCCCACAGATACGCAGTATTTT
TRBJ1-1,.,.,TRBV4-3,CASSQEIGGHTEAFF,TGCGCCAGCAGCCAAGAGATAGGAGGACACACTGAAGCTTTCTTT
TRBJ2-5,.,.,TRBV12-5,CASGLSAQETQYF,TGTGCTAGTGGTTTGTCGGCCCAAGAGACCCAGTACTTC
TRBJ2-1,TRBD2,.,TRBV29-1,CSAKRQRDSGEQFF,TGCAGCGCTAAGAGGCAGCGGGATAGTGGTGAGCAGTTCTTC
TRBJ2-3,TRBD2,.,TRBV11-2,CASSHSGKVDTQYF,TGTGCCAGCAGCCATAGCGGGAAGGTGGATACGCAGTATTTT
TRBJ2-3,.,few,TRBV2,CASSEGREAKSGTQYF,TGTGCCAGCAGCGAGGGAAGGGAGGCTAAGTCGGGTACGCAGTATTTT
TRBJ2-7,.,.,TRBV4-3,CASSQDTAAPGYEQYF,TGCGCCAGCAGCCAAGATACCGCAGCCCCCGGCTACGAGCAGTACTTC
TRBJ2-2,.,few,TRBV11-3,CASSLSGQANTGELFF,TGTGCCAGCAGCTTATCCGGGCAGGCGAACACCGGGGAGCTGTTTTTT
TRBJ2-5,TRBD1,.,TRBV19,CASSERTGGRETQYF,TGTGCCAGTAGTGAAAGAACAGGGGGCAGGGAGACCCAGTACTTC
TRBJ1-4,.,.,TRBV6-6,CASTRTFGNEKLFF,TGTGCCAGCACCCGGACCTTTGGTAATGAAAAACTGTTTTTT
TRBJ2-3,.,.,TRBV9,CASSVGGPRMDTQYF,TGTGCCAGCAGCGTAGGAGGGCCTAGAATGGATACGCAGTATTTT
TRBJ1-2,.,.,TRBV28,CASSFGQSRYTF,TGTGCCAGCAGTTTCGGGCAGTCTCGCTACACCTTC
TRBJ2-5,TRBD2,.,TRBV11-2,CASSSGLAGGTWETQYF,TGTGCCAGCAGCTCCGGACTAGCGGGAGGCACTTGGGAGACCCAGTACTTC
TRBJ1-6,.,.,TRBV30,CAWSVLSFGGASSYNSPLHF,TGTGCCTGGAGTGTACTTTCCTTTGGGGGCGCTAGCTCCTATAATTCACCCCTCCACTTT
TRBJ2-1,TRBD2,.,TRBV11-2,CASSFYRGGDYNEQFF,TGTGCCAGCAGCTTCTATCGGGGGGGCGACTACAATGAGCAGTTCTTC
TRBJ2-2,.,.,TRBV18,CASSRTTPSQNTGELFF,TGTGCCAGCTCACGGACCACACCGTCGCAGAACACCGGGGAGCTGTTTTTT
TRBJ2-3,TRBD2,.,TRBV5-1,CASSRTSGPGDTQYF,TGCGCCAGCAGCAGGACTAGCGGGCCAGGGGATACGCAGTATTTT
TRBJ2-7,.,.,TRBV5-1,CASSPGTYEQYF,TGCGCCAGCAGCCCGGGGACCTACGAGCAGTACTTC
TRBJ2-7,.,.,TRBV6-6,CASTRGGAGGYEQYF,TGTGCCAGCACCCGCGGGGGAGCAGGGGGCTACGAGCAGTACTTC
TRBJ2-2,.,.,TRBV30,CAWSPIGLGELFF,TGTGCCTGGAGTCCGATAGGGCTCGGGGAGCTGTTTTTT
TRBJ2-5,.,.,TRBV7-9,CASSAFPTRPPGETQYF,TGTGCCAGCAGCGCTTTCCCCACCAGACCTCCTGGGGAGACCCAGTACTTC
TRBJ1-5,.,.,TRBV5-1,CASSAGSGYSNQPQHF,TGCGCCAGCAGCGCCGGTTCGGGGTATAGCAATCAGCCCCAGCATTTT
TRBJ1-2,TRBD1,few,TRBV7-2,CASSLDRAYGYTF,TGTGCCAGCAGCTTGGACAGGGCCTATGGCTACACCTTC
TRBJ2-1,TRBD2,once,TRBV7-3,CASSQLAVGEDEQFF,TGTGCCAGCAGCCAACTAGCGGTGGGTGAGGATGAGCAGTTCTTC
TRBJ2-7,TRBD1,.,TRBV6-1,CASSETGTASSYEQYF,TGTGCCAGCAGTGAAACCGGGACAGCTTCATCCTACGAGCAGTACTTC
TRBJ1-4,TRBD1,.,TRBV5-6,CASSRSGTVGEKLFF,TGTGCCAGCAGCCGATCCGGGACAGTGGGAGAAAAACTGTTTTTT
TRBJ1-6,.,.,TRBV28,CASSLRGGWNSPLHF,TGTGCCAGCAGTTTGCGGGGGGGGTGGAATTCACCCCTCCACTTT
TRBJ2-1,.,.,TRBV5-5,CASSLGLATYNEQFF,TGTGCCAGCAGCTTGGGGCTAGCGACTTACAATGAGCAGTTCTTC
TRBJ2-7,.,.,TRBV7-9,CASSLAPSSEQYF,TGTGCCAGCAGCTTAGCCCCTAGTTCCGAGCAGTACTTC
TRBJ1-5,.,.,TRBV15,CATSQIWGYDQPQHF,TGTGCCACCAGCCAAATCTGGGGGTACGATCAGCCCCAGCATTTT
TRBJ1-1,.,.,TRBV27,CASSSGVGETEAFF,TGTGCCAGCAGTTCTGGGGTTGGGGAGACTGAAGCTTTCTTT
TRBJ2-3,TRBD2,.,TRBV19,CASGWTGLATDTQYF,TGTGCCAGTGGCTGGACGGGACTAGCGACAGATACGCAGTATTTT
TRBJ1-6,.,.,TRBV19,CASSPAGGNSPLHF,TGTGCCAGTAGTCCGGCTGGAGGTAATTCACCCCTCCACTTT
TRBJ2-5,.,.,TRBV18,CASSLLQLAPQETQYF,TGTGCCAGCTCACTCCTACAGTTGGCACCCCAAGAGACCCAGTACTTC
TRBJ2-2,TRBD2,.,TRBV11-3,CASSSLADPNTGELFF,TGTGCCAGCAGCTCACTAGCGGATCCGAACACCGGGGAGCTGTTTTTT